The next 3 T cell receptor beta chains were all read from a single sample in a study of cytomegalovirus exposure and HLA in healthy donors. In the PCR, 60 Vbeta and 13 Jbeta primers were used. Libraries were prepared by immunoSEQ multiplex PCR; TCRdb keeps only in-frame clonotypes and omits some of them. Here the sample spans hundreds of thousands of clones, over 80% being singletons. Sample: PBMCs. The source of these receptors is a man in his forties or fifties in good health and CMV-seropositive.

V and J are TRBV9 and TRBJ2-5, with 10 bases that match TRBD1. The assigned J gene may be wrong: the sequence end matches TRBJ2-7 better. Germline CDR1 SGDLS, CDR2 YYNGEE. The CDR3 consists of 15 residues. The CDR3 DNA is TGTGCCAGCAGCGCCGGGACAGGGGTAACCTACGAGCAGTACTTC. This encodes CASSAGTGVTYEQYF.

The chain carries TRBV19 and TRBJ1-2; D uncertain. Trimming removed 4 bases at V and 8 bases at J, with 17 bases between. Looked up from germline, CDR1 is LNHDA and CDR2 is SQIVND (reference sequence). This CDR3 comprises 14 residues. In DNA, the CDR3 is TGTGCCAGTAGTACAGTAGGCGGGAGATGGGGCTACACCTTC. It specifies CASSTVGGRWGYTF.

Here the CDR3 reads CAWSVRLAGGGGELFF. As DNA, the CDR3 is TGTGCCTGGAGTGTGCGGCTAGCGGGCGGGGGCGGGGAGCTGTTTTTT. The chain recombines TRBV30 with TRBJ2-2; 8 bases fit TRBD2. CDR1 and CDR2 from the germline V gene are GTSNPN and SVGIG (reference sequence). V shed 0 bases and J 7 bases; nucleotides not matched to a gene: 10. The CDR3 is 16 amino acids.